The TCR beta chain under discussion was sequenced for a study of cytomegalovirus exposure and HLA in healthy donors. Study information: Researchers found that less than 90% of around 400 genotyped donors fell within the Caucasian-associated ancestry cluster.

The V gene end was trimmed by 5 bases and the J gene end by 8 bases; junction bases not matched to a gene: 7. Germline CDR1 and CDR2: MNHEY and SMNVEV (reference sequence). This CDR3 has 15 residues. PCR employed 60 Vbeta and 13 Jbeta primers. Repertoires were generated with immunoSEQ multiplex PCR, while TCRdb's copy carries only in-frame clones and drops some. The table records around 150,000 clones, roughly 66% of them present only once. Overall study findings and caveats: V segments that were indistinguishable, TRBV6-2 and TRBV6-3 among them, were omitted from analysis.

For this clone: What it recognizes is unknown.

Sequencing was done on a sample of PBMCs. The source of this sequence is a woman between 55 and 75 years old in good health and CMV-seronegative. V is TRBV27 and J is TRBJ2-3; TRBD2 agrees at 13 bases. In DNA form, the CDR3 reads TGTGCCAGCAGTCAACTAGCGGGAGGGCCTGTTACGCAGTATTTT. Residues: CASSQLAGGPVTQYF.